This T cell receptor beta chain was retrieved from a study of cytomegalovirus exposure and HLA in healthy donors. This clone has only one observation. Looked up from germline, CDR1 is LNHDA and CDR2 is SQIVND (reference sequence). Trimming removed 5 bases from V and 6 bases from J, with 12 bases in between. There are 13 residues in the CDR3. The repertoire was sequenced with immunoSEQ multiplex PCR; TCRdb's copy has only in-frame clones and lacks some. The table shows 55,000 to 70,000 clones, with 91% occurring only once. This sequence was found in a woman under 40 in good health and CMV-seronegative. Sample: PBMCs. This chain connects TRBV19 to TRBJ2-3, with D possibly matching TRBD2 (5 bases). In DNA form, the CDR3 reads TGTGCCAGTAGTGGGTCTAGCATGGATACGCAGTATTTT. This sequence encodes CASSGSSMDTQYF.